Ten or more counts support the clone carrying this T cell receptor (beta chain). Antigen: not known. Whenever a sample was processed, at least 6 million PBMCs were isolated. Sample-barcoded 5' priming and a J-beta primer mix drove a second PCR of about 7 to 11 cycles. One entry per CDR3 protein, called by TCRdb with MiXCR from the 5' RACE reads. The profile covers approximately 600,000 distinct CDR3 sequences, with roughly three fifths appearing a single time and about two fifths taken by the ten largest. This entry belongs to a study of blood T cells in healthy people across ages. Findings of the study overall: When set beside aged donors, long-lived donors presented more naive CD4+ cells and higher diversity.

Trimming stripped 3 bases from V and 1 base from J, with 13 bases between. The CDR3 sequence is 17 residues long. Germline V CDR1 and CDR2: MGHDK, SYGVNS. The TCR originated in a man in his sixties in good health. Sequenced sample: blood. This chain connects TRBV25-1 to TRBJ2-6, with D perhaps assigned TRBD1 or TRBD2 (5 bases each). The DNA for the CDR3 is TGTGCCAGCAGTGACGCCAGAGGGGTGTCTGGGGCCAACGTCCTGACTTTC. Protein sequence: CASSDARGVSGANVLTF.